This passage covers 11 T cell receptor beta chains from one sample sequenced in a study of post-analysis software for immune sequencing data. Study results and limitations: Controls showed lower frequencies than patients for five TRBV segments, and TRBV5-6, TRBV5-1 and TRBV20-1 were among these.

Their antigens remain unidentified. Unique molecular identifiers had been added to the TCR beta cDNA libraries. TCRdb independently ran MiXCR on the PCR reads; one entry per CDR3 protein. Here the sample spans 750,000 to 950,000 distinct CDR3 sequences, 53% being singletons. The sequencing sample was made of blood. These receptors all stem from a girl between 10 and 17 years old with multiple sclerosis.

The chain joins TRBV27 to TRBJ1-2, with TRBD1 as a possible D gene (5 bases). There are 13 residues in the CDR3. Germline lookup yields CDR1 MNHEY and CDR2 SMNVEV (reference sequence). The V end lost 6 bases, the J end lost 4 bases, and 12 bases lay between the germline ends. The CDR3 here is CASSQTEGYGYTF. Written as DNA, the CDR3 is TGTGCCAGCAGCCAGACAGAGGGCTATGGCTACACCTTC.

The chain links TRBV9 to TRBJ2-5; perhaps TRBD2 as D (5 bases). Between the trimmed V and J ends, which lost 4 bases and 6 bases, there was a span of 13 bases. CDR3 length: 13 amino acids. CDR1 is SGDLS and CDR2 is YYNGEE in the germline V gene. The CDR3 DNA follows: TGTGCCAGCAGCACCCGGACGGGAAAGACCCAGTACTTC. Encoded protein: CASSTRTGKTQYF.

The genes are TRBV6-6 and TRBJ1-2; 7 bases fit TRBD1. V shed 0 bases and J 2 bases; nucleotides not matched to a gene: 3. Germline V gives CDR1 MNHNY, CDR2 SVGAGI (reference sequence). There are 15 residues in the CDR3. As DNA, the CDR3 is TGTGCCAGCAGTTACTCGGCACAGGGGAACTATGGCTACACCTTC. Protein: CASSYSAQGNYGYTF.

This chain links TRBV21-1 with TRBJ1-2. TRBV21-1 is annotated as a pseudogene. This CDR3 has 10 amino acids. CDR3 amino acids: CARGSYGYTF. The CDR3 coding sequence is TGTGCCAGGGGGAGCTATGGCTACACCTTC.

J is TRBJ2-7 and V is TRBV5-1; D gene unclear. CDR1 is SGHRS, CDR2 YFSETQ, per germline. V lost 4 bases and J 5 bases, leaving 25 bases between the germline ends. This CDR3 spans 17 amino acids. The CDR3: CASSAEASSRFAHEQYF. CDR3 nucleotide sequence: TGCGCCAGCAGCGCTGAAGCATCGAGTAGGTTTGCCCACGAGCAGTACTTC.

The V gene is TRBV5-1, the J gene TRBJ2-6; TRBD1 agrees at 9 bases. This CDR3 region has 18 residues. Trimming took 1 base from V and 2 from J; bases not matched to a gene: 7. The germline CDR1 and CDR2 sequences are SGHRS and YFSETQ. CDR3 sequence reads: CASSLIGQGLAGANVLTF. DNA for the CDR3: TGCGCCAGCAGCTTGATTGGACAGGGGTTAGCTGGGGCCAACGTCCTGACTTTC.

The CDR3 is CASSPPRQVSYEQYF. The CDR3 nucleotides are TGTGCCAGCAGTCCCCCACGACAGGTCTCCTACGAGCAGTACTTC. The V and J genes are TRBV2 and TRBJ2-7, with D perhaps matching TRBD1 (6 bases). Germline V gene data show CDR1 as SNHLY and CDR2 as FYNNEI. Between the trimmed V and J ends, which lost 5 bases and 0 bases, there was a span of 14 bases. The CDR3 length is 15 residues.

The sample holds a few counts of this clonotype. V and J are TRBV6-6 and TRBJ2-7; 7 positions agree with TRBD2. CDR1 is MNHNY, CDR2 SVGAGI, per germline (reference sequence). The CDR3 covers 14 residues. V lost 6 bases to trimming and J lost 3 bases; unmatched junction nucleotides: 8. In DNA, the CDR3 is TGTGCCAGCAGCCGGGACTACTTACTCTACGAGCAGTACTTC. It translates to CASSRDYLLYEQYF.

The gene calls are TRBV5-1 and TRBJ2-1; 10 positions match TRBD1. Germline V lookup: CDR1 SGHRS, CDR2 YFSETQ. CDR3 size: 16 residues. The junction had 8 bases not matched to a gene; V was cut back by 3 bases and J by 5 bases. CDR3 nucleotides: TGCGCCAGCAGCTCCCTCCGGGACAGGGGACACAATGAGCAGTTCTTC. This gives the protein CASSSLRDRGHNEQFF. The full variable domain, rest sourced from reference TRBV5-1 and TRBJ2-1, is KAGVTQTPRYLIKTRGQQVTLSCSPISGHRSVSWYQQTPGQGLQFLFEYFSETQRNKGNFPGRFSGRQFSNSRSEMNVSTLELGDSALYLCASSSLRDRGHNEQFFGPGTRLTVL.

The sample holds many counts of this clonotype. This chain joins TRBV12-3 or TRBV12-4 and TRBJ1-6; perhaps TRBD1 as D (5 bases). The V end lost 6 bases, the J end lost 7 bases, and 13 bases lay between the germline ends. CDR3 length: 14 amino acids. The CDR3 nucleotides are TGTGCCAGCAGAACCGGGACGGCAAATTCACCCCTCCACTTT. Translated: CASRTGTANSPLHF.

This chain connects TRBV20-1 to TRBJ2-1, with 11 positions matching TRBD2. V lost 4 bases to trimming and J lost 7 bases; unmatched junction nucleotides: 9. This CDR3 comprises 15 residues. The V gene's germline CDR1 is DFQATT and CDR2 SNEGSKA (reference sequence). Written as DNA, the CDR3 is TGCAGTGCTACCATAGCGGGAGGGCCACAAAATGAGCAGTTCTTC. Its protein is CSATIAGGPQNEQFF.